This T cell receptor (beta chain) was found in a study of identical twins. Study observations and caveats: Some out-of-frame alpha sequences were shared by twins, and these showed excess low generation probability.

The CDR3 is 18 residues long. MiXCR was run by TCRdb on the 5' RACE reads, yielding one entry per CDR3 protein. The data show 500,000 to 700,000 distinct CDR3 sequences, roughly 6.6% seen once. Many counts were recorded for this clonotype. Its matching antigen is unknown. This sample also belongs to another study, concerning yellow fever vaccine responses in identical twins.

This clonotype was obtained from a woman between 18 and 29 years old in good health. V is TRBV21-1 and J is TRBJ2-7; the DNA was not used to check the table's D call, TRBD2. TRBV21-1 is listed as a pseudogene. The sequenced sample consisted of PBMCs. The CDR3 DNA reads as TGTGCCAGCAGCCGACGGGGACTAGCGGGGGGGCCTAAAAACGAGCAGTACGTC. Translating it yields CASSRRGLAGGPKNEQYV.